This record covers a single TCR beta chain. This clone's antigen is unknown. No much larger clone exists at a distance of one base, and base qualities are not known. The entry originates in a study of siplizumab effects on memory and regulatory T cells (dated by TCRdb to between 2018 and 2021). General notes on the study: The study looked at the effect of siplizumab, an anti-CD2 antibody, on alloreactive T-cell subsets in allogeneic mixed lymphocyte reactions made from human PBMCs.

Sorted unstimulated T cells, along with proliferating T cells recovered from mixed lymphocyte reactions, underwent TCRbeta CDR3 sequencing. Fresh whole blood from 9 to 11 HLA-typed healthy donors was used to isolate PBMCs. To map where alloreactive clones came from, unstimulated CD4+ non-regulatory T cells were FACS-sorted. The CDR3, cysteine through phenylalanine, is 11 amino acids long. This entry keeps only the CDR3 DNA: 33 bases, framed from base 1. The germline V gene encodes CDR1 MNHEY and CDR2 SVGAGI. The trim is 2 bases for V and 7 bases for J, with a gap of 5 bases between the germline ends. Libraries were made using the immunoSEQ multiplex PCR assay. The deep sequencing platform assayed approximately 100,000 TCR templates per sample. Genomic DNA extracted from sorted T cells was used for TCRbeta CDR3 sequencing. The paper's data handling went like this. The R programming language was used for the clonal analysis of the TCRbeta CDR3 data. Alloreactive CD4+ and CD8+ clones were identified by comparing unstimulated samples to CFSE-low samples taken after the reaction. Regulatory or non-regulatory origin of alloreactive CD4+ clones was assigned by matching sequences to the sorted unstimulated Treg and non-Treg repertoires. TCRdb limited this immuneACCESS table to in-frame rearrangements with V and J called. A share of clones is missing; checked studies link under half to unresolved V genes, and the rest is unexplained. That table furnishes V, J and clone size, whereas the DNA furnished D and trimming. The sample table lists some 96,000 clones, less than 95% of them with a count of one. Over 1% of the sample lies in the top ten.

Study-wide conclusions, independent of this receptor: Siplizumab significantly lowered the cumulative frequency of alloreactive sequences that could be traced to unstimulated CD4+ memory T cells. Unstimulated naive T cells appeared more diverse than memory T cells, and naive cells seemed to contribute substantially to the alloresponse. Because sequences below about 10^-5 frequency were poorly captured, only a minor fraction of alloreactive clones could be mapped to unstimulated subsets. A naive or memory phenotype could not be assigned to roughly 75-96% of proliferating CD4+ or CD8+ clones. Whether proliferating Tregs from siplizumab cultures actually had suppressive function was not functionally confirmed. Among mappable alloreactive CD4+ clones, the Treg-derived fraction averaged about 75% with siplizumab versus about 27% in control reactions.

Material for sequencing was non-Treg CD4+ T cells sorted from blood. This sample's cell subset or site label indicates: FACS-sorted unstimulated CD4+ non-regulatory T cells. The chain is made from TRBV6-5 and TRBJ1-1, with the D gene uncertain. The clonotype comes from a human donor in good health. The DNA sequence is given as TGTGCCAGCAGTTACCTTGATGAAGCTTTCTTT. Translated, it gives CASSYLDEAFF.